This T cell receptor beta chain comes out of a study of neoadjuvant nivolumab and ipilimumab in lung cancer. Study background: Nivolumab 3 mg/kg was given days 1, 15 and 29, plus ipilimumab 1 mg/kg day 1 in combination. Study-wide findings and caveats: A small number of samples were TCR sequenced. Compared with tumor-adjacent uninvolved lung, resected tumors showed greater richness and clonality. Resected-tumor TCR richness correlated positively with pretherapy blood richness.

The CDR3 spans 13 residues. Trimming shortened V by 0 bases and J by 1 base, and 5 bases separated the two germline ends. Germline values: CDR1 SGHRS, CDR2 YFSETQ. Data came from immunoSEQ multiplex PCR; TCRdb stores just in-frame clones and leaves some out. The sample yields under 20,000 clones, about 89% seen once. Regarding this clone: Its specificity is unknown.

The V call is TRBV5-1, the J call TRBJ2-7, with D unresolved. Sequenced material: peripheral blood, taken before neoadjuvant nivolumab, alone or with ipilimumab. The TCR comes from an adult with non-small cell lung cancer. This chain's CDR3 is CASSLAISYEQYF. CDR3 DNA sequence: TGCGCCAGCAGCTTGGCGATATCCTACGAGCAGTACTTC. Combining the CDR3 with reference TRBV5-1 and TRBJ2-7 gives the whole variable domain KAGVTQTPRYLIKTRGQQVTLSCSPISGHRSVSWYQQTPGQGLQFLFEYFSETQRNKGNFPGRFSGRQFSNSRSEMNVSTLELGDSALYLCASSLAISYEQYFGPGTRLTVT.